This T cell receptor beta chain was captured in a study of T cells after yellow fever vaccination. The CDR3 covers 15 residues. As regards this clonotype: Its antigen remains unknown.

TCRdb reprocessed the 5' RACE reads with MiXCR, giving one entry per CDR3 protein. Here the sample spans approximately 120,000 distinct CDR3 sequences, under 8.5% being singletons. Findings of the study overall: Post-booster repertoires contained most primary-vaccination clones again (roughly 95% CD4, around 88% CD8). Peaking on day 5 versus 15, the secondary response was faster but weaker. FACS-sorted repertoires could harbor abundant contaminating bulk-population clonotypes.

The rearrangement uses TRBV12-2 and TRBJ2-2; the table's D call, TRBD1, has no DNA check behind it. TRBV12-2 is labeled a pseudogene. The clonotype originates from a man younger than 35 who received the YFV17D yellow fever vaccine. The sequences come from CD4+ T cells sorted from PBMCs, collected 10 days after the first yellow fever vaccination. The CDR3 coding sequence is TGTGCAAGCGGCCCCAGGGGCTGCCCGACCGGGGAGCTGTTTTTT. It encodes CASGPRGCPTGELFF.